This record looks at one TCR beta chain sequence and its context. These data belong to a study of T cell repertoires in ileal Crohn's disease. Sequencing was performed with immunoSEQ multiplex PCR; in TCRdb, only in-frame clones are kept and a portion is missing. This table holds roughly 14,000 clones, approximately 63% found once. The CDR3 has 12 amino acids. Germline CDR1 MNHNS, CDR2 SASEGT. The V end lost 7 bases, the J end lost 11 bases, and 17 bases lay between the germline ends. The TCR originated in an adult with Crohn's disease. The sequenced sample was ileal tissue. The genes are TRBV6-1 and TRBJ1-1; D call uncertain. Here the CDR3 reads CASKSSPRRAFF. The CDR3 region has the DNA TGTGCCAGCAAGAGCAGTCCCAGGAGGGCTTTCTTT.